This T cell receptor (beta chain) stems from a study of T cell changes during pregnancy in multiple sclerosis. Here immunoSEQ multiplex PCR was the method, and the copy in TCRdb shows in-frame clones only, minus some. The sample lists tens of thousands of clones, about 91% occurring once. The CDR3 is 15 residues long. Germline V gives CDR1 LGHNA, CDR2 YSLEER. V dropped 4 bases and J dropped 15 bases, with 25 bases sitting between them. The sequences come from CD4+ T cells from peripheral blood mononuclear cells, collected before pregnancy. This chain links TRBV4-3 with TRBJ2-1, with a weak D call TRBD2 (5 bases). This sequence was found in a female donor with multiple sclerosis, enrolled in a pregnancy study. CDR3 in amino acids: CASSPGVGVNLSGFF. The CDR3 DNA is TGCGCCAGCAGCCCCGGGGTCGGGGTCAACCTCAGCGGGTTCTTC.